This T cell receptor (beta chain) appears in the sequencing data of a study of control samples from healthy donors and cancer patients (dated by TCRdb to 2018 to 2020). Comments on this clone: The target of this receptor is not known. Base-call qualities are not available, and no considerably larger clone is one nucleotide away.

The method was the immunoSEQ multiplex PCR assay. As stored in TCRdb, this immuneACCESS dataset retains in-frame rearrangements with V and J assigned. A fraction of the clones does not appear; measured against another copy, unresolved V genes explain less than half of the discrepancy, and the remainder lacks a known reason. This sample gives some 170,000 clones in total; roughly 94% of them show up just once. The ten largest clonotypes hold about 15% of the sample. The TCR sequence derives from a man in his sixties with colorectal cancer. Sequences were obtained from PBMCs.

Read as DNA, the sequence is TGTGCCAGCCAGACCCTAAGGGAGACCCAGTACTTC. Its translation is CASQTLRETQYF. This chain joins TRBV25-1 to TRBJ2-5; the D gene is not confidently resolved. Its CDR3 holds 12 amino acids, cysteine through phenylalanine. Only the CDR3 DNA is retained, 36 bases long and in frame from the first base. Deletion took 8 bases off V and 5 bases off J, with a span of 12 bases between the germline ends. Reading the germline V gene gives CDR1 MGHDK and CDR2 SYGVNS.